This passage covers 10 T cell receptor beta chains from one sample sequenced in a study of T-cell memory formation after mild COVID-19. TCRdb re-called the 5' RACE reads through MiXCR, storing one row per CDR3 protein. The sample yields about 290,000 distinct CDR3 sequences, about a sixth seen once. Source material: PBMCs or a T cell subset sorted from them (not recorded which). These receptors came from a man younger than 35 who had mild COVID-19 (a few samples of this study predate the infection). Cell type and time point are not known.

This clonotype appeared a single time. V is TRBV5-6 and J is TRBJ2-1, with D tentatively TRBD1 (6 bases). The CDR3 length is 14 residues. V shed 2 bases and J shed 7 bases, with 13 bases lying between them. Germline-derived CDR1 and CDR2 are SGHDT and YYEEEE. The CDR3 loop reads CASSLQGLRNEQFF. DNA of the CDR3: TGTGCCAGCAGCTTACAGGGTCTAAGGAATGAGCAGTTCTTC.

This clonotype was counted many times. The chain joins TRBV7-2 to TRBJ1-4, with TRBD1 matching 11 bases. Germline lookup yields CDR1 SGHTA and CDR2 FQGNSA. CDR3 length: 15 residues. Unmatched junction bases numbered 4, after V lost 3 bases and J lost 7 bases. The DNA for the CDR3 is TGTGCCAGCAGCTTTATGGGGACAGGGGGTGAAAAACTGTTTTTT. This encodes CASSFMGTGGEKLFF.

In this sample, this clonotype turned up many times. The CDR3 DNA reads as TGCGCCAGCAGCCCGGACAGGGCCAACAATGAGCAGTTCTTC. As protein: CASSPDRANNEQFF. This chain connects TRBV4-3 to TRBJ2-1; 8 nucleotides align to TRBD1. With V trimmed by 4 bases and J by 5 bases, 4 bases remained unmatched. The CDR3 contains 14 residues. Germline V gene data show CDR1 as LGHNA and CDR2 as YSLEER.

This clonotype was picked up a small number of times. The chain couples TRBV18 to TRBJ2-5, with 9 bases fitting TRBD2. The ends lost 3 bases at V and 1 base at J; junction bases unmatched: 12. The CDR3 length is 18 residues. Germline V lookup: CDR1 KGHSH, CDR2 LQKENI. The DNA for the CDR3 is TGTGCCAGCTCACCGATCAGTCTAGCGGGGCTAATCCAAGAGACCCAGTACTTC. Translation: CASSPISLAGLIQETQYF.

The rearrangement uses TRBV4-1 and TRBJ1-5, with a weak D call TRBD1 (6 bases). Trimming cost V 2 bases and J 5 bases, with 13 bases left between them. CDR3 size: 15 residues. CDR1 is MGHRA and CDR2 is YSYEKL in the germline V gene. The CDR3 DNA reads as TGCGCCAGCAGCCAAACCAGGGGAGGAGATCAGCCCCAGCATTTT. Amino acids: CASSQTRGGDQPQHF.

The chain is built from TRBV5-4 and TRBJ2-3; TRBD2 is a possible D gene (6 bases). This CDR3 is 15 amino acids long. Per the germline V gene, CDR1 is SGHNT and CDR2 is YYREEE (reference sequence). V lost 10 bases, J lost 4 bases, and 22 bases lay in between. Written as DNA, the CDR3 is TGTGCCTGCCAGGTGGAGGGGAGCCCCTCAGATACGCAGTATTTT. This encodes CACQVEGSPSDTQYF.

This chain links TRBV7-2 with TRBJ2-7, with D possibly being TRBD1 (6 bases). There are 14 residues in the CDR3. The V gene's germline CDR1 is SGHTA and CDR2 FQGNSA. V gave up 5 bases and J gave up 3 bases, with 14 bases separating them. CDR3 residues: CASSEPGQNYEQYF. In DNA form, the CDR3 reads TGTGCCAGCAGCGAACCTGGACAGAACTACGAGCAGTACTTC.

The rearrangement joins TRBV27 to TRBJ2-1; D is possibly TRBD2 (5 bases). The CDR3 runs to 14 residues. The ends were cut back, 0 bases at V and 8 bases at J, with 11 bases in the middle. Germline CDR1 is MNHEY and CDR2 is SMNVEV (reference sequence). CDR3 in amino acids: CASSLSVANDEQFF. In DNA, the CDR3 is TGTGCCAGCAGTTTATCAGTAGCGAACGATGAGCAGTTCTTC.

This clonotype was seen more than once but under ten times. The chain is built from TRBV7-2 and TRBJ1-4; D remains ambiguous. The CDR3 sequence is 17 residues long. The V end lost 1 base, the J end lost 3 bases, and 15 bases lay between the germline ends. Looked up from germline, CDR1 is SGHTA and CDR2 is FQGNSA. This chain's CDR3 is CASSLGPPGMANEKLFF. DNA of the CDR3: TGTGCCAGCAGCTTAGGCCCCCCAGGAATGGCTAATGAAAAACTGTTTTTT.

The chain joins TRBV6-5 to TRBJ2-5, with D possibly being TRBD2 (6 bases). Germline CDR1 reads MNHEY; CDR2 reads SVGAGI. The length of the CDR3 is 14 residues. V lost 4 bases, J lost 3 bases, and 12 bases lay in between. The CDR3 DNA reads TGTGCCAGCAGTTCTCCTCGCGGGGAAGAGACCCAGTACTTC. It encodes CASSSPRGEETQYF.